This T cell receptor (beta chain) was observed in a study of human T cells and chemical hapten exposure. Background on the study: The study sensitized with 2% DPC on a 2 cm by 2 cm patch of upper inner arm skin. Per-sample TCR yield variability stemmed mainly from small pooled library volume differences.

General observations from the study: No shift was seen in TCRs above 1 in 1000 frequency with DPC sensitization.

Documented time point: patch test 3, about 24 weeks after DPC sensitization. Treatment meaning: therapeutic diphenylcyclopropenone sensitization with weekly scalp DPC. Regarding this clonotype: Its specificity is not known. Compared with germline, one end of the junction differs, possibly owing to a read error.

The library tagged each cDNA molecule with unique molecular identifiers. TCRdb processed the RACE reads anew with MiXCR; each CDR3 protein has one entry. The sample has roughly 100,000 distinct CDR3 sequences, less than 40% seen once. Germline CDR1 reads DFQATT; CDR2 reads SNEGSKA (reference sequence). This CDR3 is built from 16 residues. The J gene is TRBJ2-1, the V gene TRBV20-1; 9 nucleotides agree with TRBD2. The receptor was isolated from a man between 40 and 49 years old with alopecia areata. Some clones in this sample may be carry-over from other donors' samples. The sequenced sample was whole blood, obtained in connection with sensitization to the hapten diphenylcyclopropenone (DPC). In DNA form, the CDR3 reads TGCGGTGCAACTTACCACGCGGGAGGGCCCTACAATGAGCAGTTCTTC. Its translation: CGATYHAGGPYNEQFF.